The entry below gives a single T cell receptor (beta chain) sequence along with its context. Assay: immunoSEQ multiplex PCR; the TCRdb copy retains only in-frame clones and omits some. Here the sample spans some 90,000 clones, around 83% being singletons. These data are taken from a study of control samples from healthy donors and cancer patients. In germline, CDR1 is LGHDT, CDR2 YNNKEL (reference sequence). CDR3 length: 15 residues. V lost 3 bases, J lost 8 bases, and 6 bases stayed unmatched. Sequencing was carried out using blood. The V gene is TRBV3-1 (or the pseudogene TRBV3-2), the J gene TRBJ2-1; 11 nucleotides line up with TRBD2. This TCR was sampled from a woman between 45 and 65 years old in good health. CDR3 bases: TGTGCCAGCAGCCATTTTAGCGGGAGGGCCCATGAGCAGTTCTTC. Translated: CASSHFSGRAHEQFF.